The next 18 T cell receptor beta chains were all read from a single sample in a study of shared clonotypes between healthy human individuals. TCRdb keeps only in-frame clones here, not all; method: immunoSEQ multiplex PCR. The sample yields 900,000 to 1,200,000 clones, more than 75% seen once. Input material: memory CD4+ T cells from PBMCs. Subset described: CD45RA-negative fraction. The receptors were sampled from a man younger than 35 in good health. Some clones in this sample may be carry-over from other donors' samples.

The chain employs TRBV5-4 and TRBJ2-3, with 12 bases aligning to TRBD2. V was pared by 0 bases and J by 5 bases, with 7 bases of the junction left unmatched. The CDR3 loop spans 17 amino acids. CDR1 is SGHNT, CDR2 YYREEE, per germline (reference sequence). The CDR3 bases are TGTGCCAGCAGCTTGGGACTAGCGGGAGCTAGGGAAGATACGCAGTATTTT. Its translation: CASSLGLAGAREDTQYF.

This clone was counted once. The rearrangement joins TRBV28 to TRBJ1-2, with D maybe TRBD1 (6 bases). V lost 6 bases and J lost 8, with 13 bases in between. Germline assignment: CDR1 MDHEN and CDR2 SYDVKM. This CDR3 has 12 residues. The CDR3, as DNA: TGTGCCAGCAGCCTAGGGGGGCAAGGCTACACCTTC. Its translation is CASSLGGQGYTF.

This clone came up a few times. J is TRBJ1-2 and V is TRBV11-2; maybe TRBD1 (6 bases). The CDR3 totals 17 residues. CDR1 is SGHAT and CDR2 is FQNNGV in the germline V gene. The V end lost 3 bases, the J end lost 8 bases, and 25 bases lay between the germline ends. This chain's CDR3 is CASSFHPRVQGNSGYTF. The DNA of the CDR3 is TGTGCCAGCAGCTTTCATCCCCGGGTGCAGGGGAATAGCGGCTACACCTTC.

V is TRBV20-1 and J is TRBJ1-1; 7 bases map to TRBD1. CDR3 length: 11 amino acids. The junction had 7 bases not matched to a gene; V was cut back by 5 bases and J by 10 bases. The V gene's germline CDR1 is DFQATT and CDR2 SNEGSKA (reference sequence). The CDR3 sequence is CSAPTGRVAFF. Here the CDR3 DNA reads TGCAGTGCTCCGACAGGGAGGGTAGCTTTCTTT.

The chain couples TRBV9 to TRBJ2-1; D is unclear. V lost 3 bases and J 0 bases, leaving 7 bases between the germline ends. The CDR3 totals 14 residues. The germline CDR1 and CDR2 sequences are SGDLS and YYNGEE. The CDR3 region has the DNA TGTGCCAGCAGCGGTGGGGACTCCTACAATGAGCAGTTCTTC. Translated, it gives CASSGGDSYNEQFF. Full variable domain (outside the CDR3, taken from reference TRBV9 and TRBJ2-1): DSGVTQTPKHLITATGQRVTLRCSPRSGDLSVYWYQQSLDQGLQFLIQYYNGEERAKGNILERFSAQQFPDLHSELNLSSLELGDSALYFCASSGGDSYNEQFFGPGTRLTVL.

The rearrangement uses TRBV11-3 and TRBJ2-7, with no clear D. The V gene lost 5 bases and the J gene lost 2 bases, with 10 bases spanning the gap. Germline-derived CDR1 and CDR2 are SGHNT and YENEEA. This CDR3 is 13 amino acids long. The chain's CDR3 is CASSGDGTYEQYF. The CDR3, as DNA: TGTGCCAGCAGCGGAGACGGAACCTACGAGCAGTACTTC.

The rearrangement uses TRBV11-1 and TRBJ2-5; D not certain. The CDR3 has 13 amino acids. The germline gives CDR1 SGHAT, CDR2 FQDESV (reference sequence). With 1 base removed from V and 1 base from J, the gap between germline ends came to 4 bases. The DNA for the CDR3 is TGTGCCAGCAGCTTAGAGGCCCAAGAGACCCAGTACTTC. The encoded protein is CASSLEAQETQYF.

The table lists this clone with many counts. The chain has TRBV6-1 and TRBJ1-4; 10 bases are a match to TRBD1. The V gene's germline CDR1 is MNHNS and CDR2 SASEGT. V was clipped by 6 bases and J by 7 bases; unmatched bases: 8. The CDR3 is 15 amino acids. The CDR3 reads CASRERGQGSEKLFF. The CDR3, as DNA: TGTGCCAGCAGGGAACGGGGACAGGGGAGTGAAAAACTGTTTTTT.

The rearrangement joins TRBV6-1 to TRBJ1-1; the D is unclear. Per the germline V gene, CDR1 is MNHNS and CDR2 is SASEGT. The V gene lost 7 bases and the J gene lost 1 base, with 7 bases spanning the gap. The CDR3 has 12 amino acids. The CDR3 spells CASIFRNTEAFF. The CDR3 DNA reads TGTGCCAGCATATTCAGGAACACTGAAGCTTTCTTT.

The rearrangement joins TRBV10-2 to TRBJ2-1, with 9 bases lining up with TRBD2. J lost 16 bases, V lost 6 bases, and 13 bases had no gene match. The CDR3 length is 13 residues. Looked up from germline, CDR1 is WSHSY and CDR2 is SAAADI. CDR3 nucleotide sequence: TGCGCCAGCAGAGGAGGGGTAGCGGGAGCTTGTTTCTTC. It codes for CASRGGVAGACFF.

CDR3 residues: CASSSPAGSNEKLFF. The CDR3 nucleotides are TGTGCCAGCAGTTCTCCGGCGGGGTCTAATGAAAAACTGTTTTTT. The chain links TRBV27 to TRBJ1-4, with no clear D. V lost 4 bases and J 3 bases, leaving 12 bases between the germline ends. Germline V gene data show CDR1 as MNHEY and CDR2 as SMNVEV (reference sequence). The CDR3 extends over 15 amino acids.

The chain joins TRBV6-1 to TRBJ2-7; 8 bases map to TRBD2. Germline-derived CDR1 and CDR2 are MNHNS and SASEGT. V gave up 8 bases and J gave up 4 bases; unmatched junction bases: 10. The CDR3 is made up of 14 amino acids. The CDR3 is CASRALAGIYEQYF. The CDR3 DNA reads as TGTGCCAGCCGGGCCCTAGCGGGCATATACGAGCAGTACTTC.

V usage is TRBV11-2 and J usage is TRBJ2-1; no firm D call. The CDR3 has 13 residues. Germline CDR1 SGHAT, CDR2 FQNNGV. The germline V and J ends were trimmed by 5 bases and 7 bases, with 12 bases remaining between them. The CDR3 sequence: CASSEDRANEQFF. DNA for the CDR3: TGTGCCAGCAGCGAGGACCGTGCGAATGAGCAGTTCTTC.

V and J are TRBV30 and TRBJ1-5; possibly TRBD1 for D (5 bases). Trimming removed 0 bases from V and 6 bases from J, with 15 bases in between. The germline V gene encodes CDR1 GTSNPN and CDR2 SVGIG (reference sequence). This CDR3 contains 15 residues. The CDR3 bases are TGTGCCTGGAGTGTACGGGGCAGAGAGGGTCAGCCCCAGCATTTT. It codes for CAWSVRGREGQPQHF. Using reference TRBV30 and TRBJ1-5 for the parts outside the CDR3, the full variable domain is SQTIHQWPATLVQPVGSPLSLECTVEGTSNPNLYWYRQAAGRGLQLLFYSVGIGQISSEVPQNLSASRPQDRQFILSSKKLLLSDSGFYLCAWSVRGREGQPQHFGDGTRLSIL.

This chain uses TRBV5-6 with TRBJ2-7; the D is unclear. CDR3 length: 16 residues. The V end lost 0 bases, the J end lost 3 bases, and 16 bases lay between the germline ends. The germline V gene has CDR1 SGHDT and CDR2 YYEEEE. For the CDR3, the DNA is TGTGCCAGCAGCTTGGTGGGTACAGTACCCAACTACGAGCAGTACTTC. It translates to CASSLVGTVPNYEQYF.

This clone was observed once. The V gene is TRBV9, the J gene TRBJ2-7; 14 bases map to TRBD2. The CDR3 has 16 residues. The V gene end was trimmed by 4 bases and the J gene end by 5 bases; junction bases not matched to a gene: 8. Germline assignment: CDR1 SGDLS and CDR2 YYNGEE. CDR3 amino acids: CASSLQAGLAGDEQYF. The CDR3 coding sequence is TGTGCCAGCAGCCTGCAGGCGGGACTAGCGGGAGACGAGCAGTACTTC.

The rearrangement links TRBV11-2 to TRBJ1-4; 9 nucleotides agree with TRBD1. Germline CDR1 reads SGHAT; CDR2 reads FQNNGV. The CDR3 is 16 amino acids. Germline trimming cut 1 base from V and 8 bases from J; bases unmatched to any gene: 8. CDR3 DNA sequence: TGTGCCAGCAGCTTAGTGGGACAGGGAATTCGGGAAAAACTGTTTTTT. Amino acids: CASSLVGQGIREKLFF.

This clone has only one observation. The CDR3 loop is CASNQREPNSDTQYF. The CDR3 DNA is TGCGCCAGCAACCAGCGGGAGCCCAATTCGGATACGCAGTATTTT. This chain joins TRBV5-1 and TRBJ2-3; TRBD2 agrees at 8 bases. The length of the CDR3 is 15 residues. CDR1 and CDR2 (germline): SGHRS, YFSETQ. Trimming cost V 6 bases and J 6 bases; bases outside gene matches: 12.